The entry below gives a single T cell receptor (beta chain) sequence along with its context. The treatment: randomized to nivolumab then ipilimumab (arm A) or the reverse (arm B). This sample is drawn from a study of sequential checkpoint blockade in melanoma. Across the whole study: After both sequences, patients received maintenance nivolumab.

The CDR3 spans 15 residues. Germline trimming cut 1 base from V and 10 bases from J; bases unmatched to any gene: 7. Germline loops: CDR1 MDHEN, CDR2 SYDVKM. The table came from immunoSEQ multiplex PCR; TCRdb's copy has only in-frame clones and leaves some out. The sample lists approximately 10,000 clones, 78% occurring once. This clonotype originated in a human donor with melanoma. This chain links TRBV28 with TRBJ2-1; 10 bases map to TRBD2. The specimen was CD8+ T cells sorted from blood (inferred from file names), collected from a patient given nivolumab and ipilimumab in sequence. The CDR3 loop is CASSLYLAGVLEQFF. The CDR3 nucleotides read TGTGCCAGCAGTTTATACCTAGCGGGAGTTTTAGAGCAGTTCTTC. Looking up the rest from reference TRBV28 and TRBJ2-1 gives the full variable domain: DVKVTQSSRYLVKRTGEKVFLECVQDMDHENMFWYRQDPGLGLRLIYFSYDVKMKEKGDIPEGYSVSREKKERFSLILESASTNQTSMYLCASSLYLAGVLEQFFGPGTRLTVL.